Listed here is a single T cell receptor (beta chain). At least ten counts were recorded for this clonotype. The target of this receptor is not known. Base-call qualities are not available, and no considerably larger clone is one nucleotide away. This entry is derived from a study of spatial heterogeneity in lung cancer (dated by TCRdb to between 2019 and 2020). Concerning the study at large: Beta-chain transcripts were consistently detected in greater numbers than alpha-chain transcripts, which likely reflected higher beta-chain transcript abundance. In the raw uncorrected reads, each unique combination of TCR and UMI appeared on average more than ten times. In non-small cell lung cancer, the study quantitatively compared TCR alpha and beta repertoires across several tumor regions, matched nontumor lung, and blood. TCR repertoire features were related to nonsynonymous mutation counts determined by whole-exome sequencing of tumor tissue. Both alpha and beta chains were TCR-sequenced in samples taken at surgery, namely 220 tumor regions, 62 to 65 matched nontumor lung samples and some 53 PBMC samples. Overall study outcomes, separate from this receptor: Ubiquitous expanded tumor TCRs showed up in blood more often at tumor resection than at routine follow-up. Additional single-cell paired TCR alpha and beta sequencing was considered necessary to confirm, at a functional level, the hypothesis that regional TCRs recognize regional mutations.

Libraries were constructed by 5' RACE. Instrument used: NextSeq 500. In the TCR library protocol, a unique molecular identifier was attached to each TCR cDNA molecule so that PCR and sequencing errors could be corrected. Regarding the original processing steps: Decombinator tools were used for TCR identification, UMI-based error correction and CDR3 extraction. Expanded TCRs were defined as those above a frequency of 2 per 1,000, corresponding to the top 1% of the tumor frequency distribution. Rényi diversity was computed with the R vegan package after subsampling each repertoire 100 times to 5,000 TCRs. CDR3 similarity networks were constructed using string-kernel similarity of amino acid triplets, with links drawn between CDR3s whose pairwise similarity was above 0.82. TCRdb trimmed public reads at Q25 via fastp, called clones via MiXCR and kept in-frame beta chains. One record per CDR3 amino acid sequence lists the most common genes and DNA. None of the V and J calls come from the authors' own analysis; TCRdb made them. This sample holds roughly 40,000 distinct CDR3 sequences; around 7.1% were observed only once. Jointly, the top ten make up around 43% of the sample.

The time point label, as the study defines it: sample taken at primary tumor resection. Whole RNA extracted from tumor and nontumor lung tissue, or from cryopreserved PBMC samples, was used for TCR sequencing without cell sorting. Donors were some 70 patients with early-stage, untreated non-small cell lung cancer from the lung TRACERx cohort. A patient was chosen for TCR sequencing only when enough RNA was available from at least two tumor regions. The junction shows trimming of 2 bases on V and 6 bases on J, plus 7 bases between the germline ends. The cysteine opens and the phenylalanine closes a CDR3 of 13 amino acids. Kept here is only the CDR3 DNA, which spans 39 bases and is read in frame from base 1. Looking up the germline V gene yields CDR1 SGHVS and CDR2 FQNEAQ.

This sample comprised PBMCs, obtained at surgery. The chain couples TRBV7-8 to TRBJ2-2; there is no confident call for the D gene. The TCR was taken from a female donor with early-stage non-small cell lung cancer. The nucleotide sequence is given as TGTGCCAGCAGCTTACCCGAGGCCGGGGAGCTGTTTTTT. The resulting protein is CASSLPEAGELFF. The full variable domain, completed from the reference TRBV7-8 and TRBJ2-2 proteins outside the CDR3, reads GAGVSQSPRYKVAKRGQDVALRCDPISGHVSLFWYQQALGQGPEFLTYFQNEAQLDKSGLPSDRFFAERPEGSVSTLKIQRTQQEDSAVYLCASSLPEAGELFFGEGSRLTVL.